Sequencing of this TCR beta chain was carried out in a study of blood T cell repertoires in COVID-19. CDR1 and CDR2 (germline): LGHNA, YSLEER. V was clipped by 0 bases and J by 8 bases, with 17 bases between them. CDR3 size: 16 residues. The method was immunoSEQ multiplex PCR; TCRdb's version includes in-frame clones alone and lacks a portion of them. The sample holds over 150,000 clones; about 85% are singletons and the top ten take approximately 0.63%. The clonotype was recovered from a man in his fifties or sixties with COVID-19, enrolled during active disease. The material sequenced was peripheral blood. V and J are TRBV4-3 and TRBJ1-3; D possibly corresponds to TRBD1 (5 bases). CDR3 sequence reads: CASSQEMGFGGYTIYF. In DNA form, the CDR3 reads TGCGCCAGCAGCCAAGAGATGGGATTCGGGGGGTACACCATATATTTT.